One and the same sample provided the 24 T cell receptor beta chains below, sequenced in a study of blood T cell repertoires in COVID-19. Libraries were prepared by immunoSEQ multiplex PCR; TCRdb keeps only in-frame clonotypes and omits some of them. The sample yields 65,000 to 85,000 clones, 60% to 85% seen once. The sequenced sample consisted of peripheral blood. Source of these receptors: a human donor in a cohort sampled during active COVID-19.

This clone appeared once. The chain carries TRBV19 and TRBJ2-5; the match to TRBD2 covers 8 bases. Losses at the gene ends were 3 bases for V and 5 bases for J; bases not matched to a gene: 2. The CDR3 is made up of 13 amino acids. CDR1 and CDR2 (germline): LNHDA, SQIVND (reference sequence). This CDR3 is CASSIQREETQYF. The DNA of the CDR3 is TGTGCCAGTAGTATCCAGCGGGAGGAGACCCAGTACTTC. The full variable domain, rest sourced from reference TRBV19 and TRBJ2-5, is DGGITQSPKYLFRKEGQNVTLSCEQNLNHDAMYWYRQDPGQGLRLIYYSQIVNDFQKGDIAEGYSVSREKKESFPLTVTSAQKNPTAFYLCASSIQREETQYFGPGTRLLVL.

V and J are TRBV6-1 and TRBJ2-1; a possible D gene is TRBD2 (6 bases). V lost 2 bases and J 3 bases, leaving 8 bases between the germline ends. The CDR3 contains 14 residues. Germline CDR1 MNHNS, CDR2 SASEGT. The CDR3 loop is CASSERLVYNEQFF. In DNA, the CDR3 is TGTGCCAGCAGTGAAAGACTAGTCTACAATGAGCAGTTCTTC.

V is TRBV10-3 and J is TRBJ1-2, with TRBD1 matching over 7 bases. The V gene end was trimmed by 0 bases and the J gene end by 5 bases; junction bases not matched to a gene: 3. The CDR3 has 14 residues. From germline, CDR1 is ENHRY and CDR2 SYGVKD. CDR3 DNA: TGTGCCATCAGTGAGTCGACAGGGTGGTATGGCTACACCTTC. Its protein product is CAISESTGWYGYTF.

The rearrangement joins TRBV5-1 to TRBJ1-1, with a tentative D call TRBD1 (6 bases). The CDR3 is 15 residues long. The germline CDR1 and CDR2 sequences are SGHRS and YFSETQ. Trimming pared 1 base from V and 4 bases from J, leaving 14 bases between. The CDR3 sequence is CASSLTGTGGTEAFF. The CDR3 coding sequence is TGCGCCAGCAGCTTGACAGGGACCGGAGGCACTGAAGCTTTCTTT.

This rearrangement joins TRBV7-9 to TRBJ1-1; D unclear. The V gene's germline CDR1 is SEHNR and CDR2 FQNEAQ (reference sequence). Trimming pared 3 bases from V and 4 bases from J, leaving 9 bases between. The CDR3 loop spans 13 amino acids. CDR3 nucleotides: TGTGCCAGCAGCTTTAGCGCCAGCACTGAAGCTTTCTTT. Its protein product is CASSFSASTEAFF.

The J gene is TRBJ2-3, the V gene TRBV3-1 (or the pseudogene TRBV3-2); perhaps TRBD2 as D (5 bases). The CDR3 totals 16 residues. Trimming cost V 4 bases and J 1 base, with 15 bases left between them. Per the germline V gene, CDR1 is LGHDT and CDR2 is YNNKEL (reference sequence). The CDR3 here is CASSRRWISGTDTQYF. The DNA for the CDR3 is TGTGCCAGCAGCCGCAGGTGGATTAGCGGCACAGATACGCAGTATTTT.

The chain carries TRBV28 and TRBJ1-4; D perhaps matches TRBD1 (6 bases). The CDR3 spans 13 residues. V was shortened by 8 bases and J by 7 bases, with 14 bases between the two germline ends. The germline CDR1 and CDR2 sequences are MDHEN and SYDVKM. The CDR3 loop is CASRVGHTEKLFF. In DNA, the CDR3 is TGTGCCAGCCGTGTGGGACACACTGAAAAACTGTTTTTT.

The V and J genes are TRBV24-1 and TRBJ2-5; a possible D gene is TRBD2 (5 bases). Between the trimmed V and J ends, which lost 2 bases and 5 bases, there was a span of 20 bases. The CDR3 runs to 17 residues. From germline, CDR1 is KGHDR and CDR2 SFDVKD. CDR3 DNA sequence: TGTGCCACCAGTGATTCATTCGCCGGGGTCCGAGGGGAGACCCAGTACTTC. It codes for CATSDSFAGVRGETQYF.

V and J are TRBV5-6 and TRBJ2-2, with 12 bases lining up with TRBD2. The germline CDR1 and CDR2 sequences are SGHDT and YYEEEE. CDR3 length: 18 amino acids. J was trimmed by 0 bases and V by 3 bases; bases with no gene match: 6. CDR3 coding DNA: TGTGCCAGCAGCTCCCGGACTAGCGGGATACCGAACACCGGGGAGCTGTTTTTT. This encodes CASSSRTSGIPNTGELFF.

This clone was counted a single time. The chain recombines TRBV7-2 with TRBJ2-1; TRBD2 agrees at 7 bases. CDR1 is SGHTA and CDR2 is FQGNSA in the germline V gene. This CDR3 region has 15 residues. J gave up 7 bases and V 3 bases, and 9 bases lay outside the gene matches. In DNA form, the CDR3 reads TGTGCCAGCAGCTTCACTAGCGCCTGGGAAAATGAGCAGTTCTTC. This translates into CASSFTSAWENEQFF.

This clone was observed a single time. The J gene is TRBJ2-1, the V gene TRBV6-1; TRBD1 is a possible D gene (5 bases). Per the germline V gene, CDR1 is MNHNS and CDR2 is SASEGT. The CDR3 loop spans 17 amino acids. Trimming cost V 3 bases and J 9 bases, with 24 bases left between them. This CDR3 is CASSDLDKRLQYFEQFF. In nucleotides, the CDR3 is TGTGCCAGCAGTGACCTGGACAAACGCCTACAATATTTTGAGCAGTTCTTC.

The genes are TRBV15 and TRBJ2-3, with TRBD2 matching 10 bases. The CDR3 has 17 amino acids. V was pared by 2 bases and J by 3 bases, with 8 bases of the junction left unmatched. The germline V gene has CDR1 LNHNV and CDR2 YYDKDF (reference sequence). The CDR3 loop reads CATSRTPSGGPTDTQYF. CDR3 bases: TGTGCCACCAGCAGAACTCCTAGCGGGGGCCCAACAGATACGCAGTATTTT.

This chain connects TRBV11-3 to TRBJ2-7, with 10 bases matching TRBD1. Germline CDR1 is SGHNT and CDR2 is YENEEA. This CDR3 is 16 amino acids long. Trimming at V came to 1 base and at J to 7 bases, leaving 10 bases not matched to a gene. CDR3 amino acids: CASSLVSAGTGEEQYV. Here the CDR3 DNA reads TGTGCCAGCAGCTTAGTGAGTGCCGGGACAGGGGAAGAGCAGTACGTC.

V usage is TRBV5-6 and J usage is TRBJ2-1; D remains unclear. Trimming stripped 4 bases from V and 2 bases from J, with 19 bases between. Per germline, CDR1 SGHDT and CDR2 YYEEEE. The CDR3 covers 17 residues. CDR3 DNA sequence: TGTGCCAGCAGCCCTTATGGGCCCTACGGTACCTACAATGAGCAGTTCTTC. As protein: CASSPYGPYGTYNEQFF.

This clone was seen only a few times. The chain is built from TRBV11-2 and TRBJ1-5; 7 bases are a match to TRBD1. Germline V gene lookup returns CDR1 SGHAT and CDR2 FQNNGV. This CDR3 is 17 amino acids long. The V and J ends lost 1 base and 4 bases, in that order; junction bases with no gene match: 10. CDR3 DNA: TGTGCCAGCAGCTTAGGTCGGGGGACAGAGATAAATCAGCCCCAGCATTTT. Translated, it gives CASSLGRGTEINQPQHF.

The genes are TRBV9 and TRBJ1-2; TRBD1 agrees at 7 bases. Germline lookup yields CDR1 SGDLS and CDR2 YYNGEE. Trimming removed 0 bases from V and 8 bases from J; junction bases left unmatched: 10. CDR3 length: 15 amino acids. The CDR3 region is CASSVENRGIGGYTF. The CDR3 region has the DNA TGTGCCAGCAGCGTAGAGAACAGGGGTATTGGAGGCTACACCTTC.

Here the CDR3 DNA reads TGTGCCAGCAGTTACTCGAACGGGGTACAGCCCCAGCATTTT. Its protein is CASSYSNGVQPQHF. The V call is TRBV6-2 or TRBV6-3, the J call TRBJ1-5; no reliable D call. The CDR3 has 14 amino acids. Germline CDR1 MNHEY, CDR2 SVGEGT. V was trimmed by 0 bases and J by 7 bases, leaving 10 bases between them.

This clone was found once. The J gene is TRBJ1-2, the V gene TRBV4-3; TRBD1 is a possible D gene (6 bases). V was cut by 4 bases and J by 3 bases, with 21 bases left in between. The CDR3 has 17 residues. The germline V gene encodes CDR1 LGHNA and CDR2 YSLEER. The CDR3 DNA sequence: TGCGCCAGCAGCCGTACGAGGGGGGGTCGCTTTTACTATGGCTACACCTTC. Translated, it gives CASSRTRGGRFYYGYTF.

CDR3 DNA sequence: TGTGCCAGCAGAGTGATTGGTGCGGGGATTTTCTCTGGGGCCAACGTCCTGACTTTC. As protein: CASRVIGAGIFSGANVLTF. J is TRBJ2-6 and V is TRBV27, with a tentative D call TRBD2 (6 bases). This CDR3 is 19 amino acids long. Per germline, CDR1 MNHEY and CDR2 SMNVEV (reference sequence). Deletions cut 6 bases from V and 0 bases from J, with 21 bases between.

The J gene is TRBJ2-1, the V gene TRBV12-5; 9 nucleotides match TRBD2. Germline CDR1 is LGHNT and CDR2 is FRNRAP. The CDR3 contains 18 residues. V lost 1 base, J lost 7 bases, and 14 bases stayed unmatched. CDR3 sequence: CASGLATLTLAGRNEQFF. Written as DNA, the CDR3 is TGTGCTAGTGGTTTGGCCACCCTCACCCTAGCGGGACGAAATGAGCAGTTCTTC.

V and J are TRBV7-2 and TRBJ2-5; tentatively, D is TRBD2 (5 bases). Trimming removed 7 bases from V and 2 bases from J, with 11 bases in between. CDR1 and CDR2 (germline): SGHTA, FQGNSA. This CDR3 has 13 residues. Written as DNA, the CDR3 is TGTGCCAGCAAGAAAAGGAGGCAAGAGACCCAGTACTTC. Its translation: CASKKRRQETQYF.

To note about this clone: The identical CDR3 is also encoded by other nucleotide sequences in the sample. This rearrangement joins TRBV5-1 to TRBJ2-5; D is ambiguous. Germline CDR1 is SGHRS and CDR2 is YFSETQ. V was clipped by 2 bases and J by 5 bases, with 7 bases between them. This CDR3 is 12 amino acids long. The CDR3 DNA sequence: TGCGCCAGCAGCTTTGGCGGCGAGACCCAGTACTTC. It translates to CASSFGGETQYF. Combining the CDR3 with reference TRBV5-1 and TRBJ2-5 gives the whole variable domain KAGVTQTPRYLIKTRGQQVTLSCSPISGHRSVSWYQQTPGQGLQFLFEYFSETQRNKGNFPGRFSGRQFSNSRSEMNVSTLELGDSALYLCASSFGGETQYFGPGTRLLVL.

V usage is TRBV4-3 and J usage is TRBJ2-3, with 8 bases aligning to TRBD2. The V gene's germline CDR1 is LGHNA and CDR2 YSLEER. Trimming at V came to 2 bases and at J to 0 bases, leaving 4 bases not matched to a gene. The CDR3 runs to 16 residues. CDR3 residues: CASSQSSSGSTDTQYF. In DNA form, the CDR3 reads TGCGCCAGCAGCCAATCATCTAGCGGGAGCACAGATACGCAGTATTTT.

The V call is TRBV7-2, the J call TRBJ2-7; no clear D. Trimming removed 4 bases from V and 6 bases from J, with 16 bases in between. Germline lookup yields CDR1 SGHTA and CDR2 FQGNSA. The CDR3 extends over 14 amino acids. The CDR3, as DNA: TGTGCCAGCAGCTCCTCCCCTGCGGTCGGCGAGCAGTACTTC. Translated, it gives CASSSSPAVGEQYF.